This passage covers 19 T cell receptor beta chains from one sample sequenced in a study of blood T cell repertoires in COVID-19. Clones were read by immunoSEQ multiplex PCR, and TCRdb kept only the in-frame ones, dropping some. Of around 260,000 clones listed, approximately 85% were seen once; the top ten hold 4% to 4.5%. The source material was PBMCs or T cells enriched from blood (not recorded which). Source of these receptors: a woman in her thirties who had recovered from COVID-19.

The chain carries TRBV7-9 and TRBJ1-1; a weak D match, TRBD1 (5 bases). The CDR3 extends over 16 amino acids. Germline loops: CDR1 SEHNR, CDR2 FQNEAQ (reference sequence). V lost 2 bases, J lost 4 bases, and 17 bases lay in between. The CDR3: CASSLWDSYISTEAFF. The CDR3 DNA reads TGTGCCAGCAGCTTATGGGACTCTTACATCTCCACTGAAGCTTTCTTT. The full variable domain, with the rest looked up from reference TRBV7-9 and TRBJ1-1, is DTGVSQNPRHKITKRGQNVTFRCDPISEHNRLYWYRQTLGQGPEFLTYFQNEAQLEKSRLLSDRFSAERPKGSFSTLEIQRTEQGDSAMYLCASSLWDSYISTEAFFGQGTRLTVV.

This clone is a singleton in its sample. DNA of the CDR3: TGTGCCAGCAGTTTAAACCTAGCGGGAGTAGTTTACAATGAGCAGTTCTTC. Its protein is CASSLNLAGVVYNEQFF. The rearrangement uses TRBV27 and TRBJ2-1; 10 nucleotides agree with TRBD2. Germline values: CDR1 MNHEY, CDR2 SMNVEV (reference sequence). Trimming cost V 2 bases and J 4 bases; bases outside gene matches: 8. The CDR3 loop spans 17 amino acids.

This chain connects TRBV4-1 to TRBJ2-3; tentatively, D is TRBD1 (6 bases). Trimming took 1 base from V and 1 from J, leaving 30 bases between them. The CDR3 has 22 residues. Germline-derived CDR1 and CDR2 are MGHRA and YSYEKL. The CDR3 nucleotides read TGCGCCAGCAGCCAAGTTCCCCGGATTAGCAATCTCCCCACAGGGCGCACAGATACGCAGTATTTT. Its translation: CASSQVPRISNLPTGRTDTQYF.

The rearrangement links TRBV28 to TRBJ1-3; TRBD1 agrees at 9 bases. Germline lookup yields CDR1 MDHEN and CDR2 SYDVKM. V gave up 8 bases and J gave up 3 bases; unmatched junction bases: 8. CDR3 length equals 15 residues. CDR3 DNA sequence: TGTGCCAGCCTACGACAGGGGGGGGGTGGAAACACCATATATTTT. It specifies CASLRQGGGGNTIYF.

This chain connects TRBV18 to TRBJ2-1, with a possible D match to TRBD2 (6 bases). Trimming removed 6 bases at V and 7 bases at J, with 13 bases between. This CDR3 comprises 13 residues. Per the germline V gene, CDR1 is KGHSH and CDR2 is LQKENI. The CDR3 here is CASSPGLSNEQFF. Here the CDR3 DNA reads TGTGCCAGCTCCCCGGGACTTTCTAATGAGCAGTTCTTC.

J is TRBJ1-1 and V is TRBV7-9, with 9 bases that match TRBD1. With V trimmed by 5 bases and J by 1 base, 8 bases remained unmatched. CDR3 length: 16 residues. The germline gives CDR1 SEHNR, CDR2 FQNEAQ (reference sequence). The CDR3 is CASSRPGTGTNTEAFF. CDR3 DNA: TGTGCCAGCAGCCGTCCCGGGACAGGGACGAACACTGAAGCTTTCTTT.

V gene TRBV27 combines with J gene TRBJ1-6; possibly TRBD1 for D (5 bases). The V end lost 6 bases, the J end lost 9 bases, and 15 bases lay between the germline ends. CDR3 length equals 14 residues. Germline CDR1 reads MNHEY; CDR2 reads SMNVEV (reference sequence). The CDR3 loop reads CASRVGDRPSPLHF. The CDR3 DNA reads TGTGCCAGCAGAGTCGGCGACAGACCTTCACCCCTCCACTTT.

The chain joins TRBV3-1 (or the pseudogene TRBV3-2) to TRBJ2-2; possibly TRBD1 for D (5 bases). From germline, CDR1 is LGHDT and CDR2 YNNKEL (reference sequence). V gave up 7 bases and J gave up 4 bases, with 19 bases separating them. This CDR3 has 16 residues. The CDR3 DNA sequence: TGTGCCAGCACCGCCGTCAGGGATATGGGCACCGGGGAGCTGTTTTTT. Amino acid sequence: CASTAVRDMGTGELFF.

The chain's CDR3 is CASSHQQGTAETQYF. In DNA, the CDR3 is TGTGCCAGCAGCCATCAACAGGGAACGGCAGAGACCCAGTACTTC. The chain couples TRBV7-2 to TRBJ2-5; D may be TRBD1 (6 bases). Germline CDR1 and CDR2: SGHTA and FQGNSA. Trimming cost V 5 bases and J 4 bases, with 17 bases left between them. This CDR3 comprises 15 residues. Filled out from reference TRBV7-2 and TRBJ2-5, the complete variable domain reads GAGVSQSPSNKVTEKGKDVELRCDPISGHTALYWYRQSLGQGLEFLIYFQGNSAPDKSGLPSDRFSAERTGGSVSTLTIQRTQQEDSAVYLCASSHQQGTAETQYFGPGTRLLVL.

Only one count was recorded for this clone. The chain is built from TRBV9 and TRBJ1-3, with D possibly matching TRBD1 (5 bases). Between the trimmed V and J ends, which lost 4 bases and 4 bases, there was a span of 15 bases. Germline assignment: CDR1 SGDLS and CDR2 YYNGEE. CDR3 length: 15 residues. The CDR3 loop is CASSPRGGTGNTIYF. The CDR3 DNA is TGTGCCAGCAGCCCCCGGGGGGGTACGGGAAACACCATATATTTT.

V and J are TRBV19 and TRBJ2-3; no reliable D call. Trimming shortened V by 6 bases and J by 5 bases, and 12 bases separated the two germline ends. The CDR3 is 13 amino acids. CDR1 is LNHDA, CDR2 SQIVND, per germline (reference sequence). The CDR3 region is CASSLVWRDTQYF. The DNA of the CDR3 is TGTGCCAGTAGCCTTGTTTGGAGAGATACGCAGTATTTT.

The chain uses TRBV5-1 and TRBJ2-7; perhaps TRBD2 as D (5 bases). CDR1 and CDR2 (germline): SGHRS, YFSETQ. Trimming pared 0 bases from V and 5 bases from J, leaving 12 bases between. CDR3 length: 14 amino acids. In DNA, the CDR3 is TGCGCCAGCAGCTTGGAGCTAGCTACCAACGAGCAGTACTTC. It yields the protein CASSLELATNEQYF.

The chain carries TRBV18 and TRBJ1-3; D not certain. V was cut by 3 bases and J by 0 bases, with 9 bases left in between. CDR3 length: 15 residues. The germline V gene has CDR1 KGHSH and CDR2 LQKENI. CDR3: CASSPGTNSGNTIYF. The DNA for the CDR3 is TGTGCCAGCTCACCCGGTACGAACTCTGGAAACACCATATATTTT.

The chain has TRBV4-1 and TRBJ2-3, with 7 bases fitting TRBD2. The CDR3 extends over 17 amino acids. Germline CDR1 MGHRA, CDR2 YSYEKL. Germline trimming cut 0 bases from V and 2 bases from J; bases unmatched to any gene: 8. DNA of the CDR3: TGCGCCAGCAGCCAAGAGGGGAGCGGGGCCCTCACAGATACGCAGTATTTT. Amino acid sequence: CASSQEGSGALTDTQYF.

This clone was counted a few times. The CDR3 bases are TGCAGCGTTGGGGGGGGGATCCCCATGAACACTGAAGCTTTCTTT. This gives the protein CSVGGGIPMNTEAFF. The rearrangement uses TRBV29-1 and TRBJ1-1, with D perhaps TRBD1 (5 bases). V lost 4 bases and J lost 0, with 15 bases in between. CDR1 and CDR2 from the germline V gene are SQVTM and ANQGSEA. This CDR3 spans 15 amino acids.

CDR3 DNA: TGTGCCAGCACATCTAGACCAACTAATGAAAAACTGTTTTTT. Encoded protein: CASTSRPTNEKLFF. This chain connects TRBV6-5 to TRBJ1-4; D gene ambiguous. CDR3 size: 14 residues. Per the germline V gene, CDR1 is MNHEY and CDR2 is SVGAGI. The V end lost 7 bases, the J end lost 0 bases, and 9 bases lay between the germline ends.

This clone was counted only a few times. This chain links TRBV3-1 (or the pseudogene TRBV3-2) with TRBJ2-5, with 10 bases fitting TRBD2. V was clipped by 0 bases and J by 1 base; unmatched bases: 5. CDR1 and CDR2 from the germline V gene are LGHDT and YNNKEL (reference sequence). This CDR3 is built from 17 residues. The CDR3 coding sequence is TGTGCCAGCAGCCAAGAAGGACTAGCGGAGATCCAAGAGACCCAGTACTTC. Translated, it gives CASSQEGLAEIQETQYF.

This sequence joins TRBV19 and TRBJ2-7; TRBD1 matches at 7 bases. Germline values: CDR1 LNHDA, CDR2 SQIVND (reference sequence). This CDR3 spans 14 amino acids. Trimming cost V 6 bases and J 0 bases; bases outside gene matches: 5. CDR3 bases: TGTGCCAGTAGCCGGGACAGTCCCTCCTACGAGCAGTACTTC. Protein product: CASSRDSPSYEQYF.

The chain couples TRBV6-5 to TRBJ1-2; 8 positions agree with TRBD1. The CDR3 totals 15 residues. V trimming: 0 bases; J trimming: 6 bases; junction bases outside the gene matches: 6. Looked up from germline, CDR1 is MNHEY and CDR2 is SVGAGI. The CDR3 reads CASSYSTTGVNGYTF. The CDR3 DNA reads TGTGCCAGCAGTTACTCTACGACAGGGGTCAATGGCTACACCTTC.